The present T cell receptor beta chain was sequenced within a study of T cell changes during pregnancy in multiple sclerosis (dated by TCRdb to the late 2010s). At the level of the whole study: Changes in the T cell repertoire over the course of pregnancy were examined in this study in women with multiple sclerosis.

The CDR3 has 15 amino acids, counting the end cysteine and phenylalanine. Only the CDR3 region is kept as DNA, spanning 45 bases read in frame from base 1. V has 7 bases trimmed and J has 3 bases trimmed; junction bases matching no gene number 8. CDR1 is given as MGHRA and CDR2 as YSYEKL, both from the germline V gene. Library generation was performed with the immunoSEQ multiplex PCR assay. Here the immuneACCESS table is served through TCRdb, limited to in-frame sequences with V and J called. Missing clones are a known gap in these copies; in checked studies unresolved V genes cover under half, and the rest lacks a known reason. The table for this sample lists more than 30,000 clones; roughly 87% of them were counted only once. Of the sample, about 9.9% falls within the top ten clones. To note about this clone: Its antigen specificity is not known. It is likely a read error: a sequence one base away is far more abundant.

The receptor's source is a female donor with multiple sclerosis, enrolled in a pregnancy study. The rearrangement combines TRBV4-1 with TRBJ1-5, with TRBD1 matching 8 junction bases. The input for sequencing was CD8+ T cells from peripheral blood mononuclear cells, taken in the first trimester of pregnancy. Here is the DNA: TGCGCCAGCAACCAGGAGACAGGGGTCAATCAGCCCCAGCATTTT. It is translated as CASNQETGVNQPQHF.